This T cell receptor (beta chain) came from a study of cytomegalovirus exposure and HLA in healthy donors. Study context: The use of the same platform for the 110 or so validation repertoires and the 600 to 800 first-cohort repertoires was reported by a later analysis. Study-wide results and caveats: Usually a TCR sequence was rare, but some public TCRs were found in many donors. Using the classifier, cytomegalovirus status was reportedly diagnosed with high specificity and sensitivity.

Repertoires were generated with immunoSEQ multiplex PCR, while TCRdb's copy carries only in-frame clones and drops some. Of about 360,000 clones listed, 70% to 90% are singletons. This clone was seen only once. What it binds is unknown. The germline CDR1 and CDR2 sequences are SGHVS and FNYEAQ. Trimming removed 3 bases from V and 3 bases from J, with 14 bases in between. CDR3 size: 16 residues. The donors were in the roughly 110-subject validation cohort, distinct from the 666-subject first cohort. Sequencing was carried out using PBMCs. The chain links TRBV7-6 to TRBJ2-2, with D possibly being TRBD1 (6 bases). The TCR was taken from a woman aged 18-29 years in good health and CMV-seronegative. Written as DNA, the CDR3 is TGTGCCAGCAGCTTTAGCACAGGGTGGTACACCGGGGAGCTGTTTTTT. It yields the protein CASSFSTGWYTGELFF.